The source of this T cell receptor beta chain is a study of PD-1 blockade in classical Hodgkin lymphoma (TCRdb year 2020). In the study overall: Nivolumab dosing was 3 mg/kg intravenously every 2 weeks, continuing until either disease progression or unacceptable toxicity. The study used CyTOF and TCR beta sequencing to define a peripheral blood immune signature of response to PD-1 blockade in classical Hodgkin lymphoma. The full study reports these points: Trial patients achieving complete response had baseline diversity similar to newly diagnosed patients, whereas partial responders and progressors had significantly lower diversity. Newly diagnosed patients were reported to have lower baseline TCR diversity than healthy donors, and relapsed/refractory patients were reported to have lower baseline TCR diversity still. The study was limited to a single clinical trial cohort, and causes of repertoire differences, possibly disease activity or prior therapy, remained undefined. CD4+ but not CD8+ TCR diversity rose significantly by C4D1 (p=0.0027 vs p=0.16), most apparent in complete responders (p=0.02). Lower diversity was seen in patients whose nivolumab began less than 1 year after ASCT, and these patients were left out of later analyses so that immune reconstitution would not confound the results.

A word on this clone: Its specific antigen is unknown. Per-base quality was not reported, and no clone a single base away is much larger than it.

The sample's time point label is to be understood as: cycle 2 day 1 (C2D1) of nivolumab. Relapse after autologous stem cell transplantation had occurred in all trial patients, and cohorts A, B and C were distinguished by prior brentuximab vedotin exposure. The trial cohort was composed of under 70 patients with relapsed/refractory classical Hodgkin lymphoma, for whom complete response, partial response or progressive disease was recorded as best overall response. Single-agent nivolumab was administered to trial patients in the multi-cohort phase II CheckMate 205 trial. Best overall response was determined by an independent review committee according to the 2007 International Working Group response criteria. PBMCs from the trial were collected at three points: immediately before nivolumab initiation (C1D1), and during therapy at cycle 2 day 1 and cycle 4 day 1. Peripheral blood was collected in 8 mL Vacutainer Cell Preparation Tubes, from which PBMCs were isolated by centrifugation and then cryopreserved.

The Qiagen DNeasy kit was used to extract genomic DNA from unsorted PBMCs and from the negatively selected CD4+ and CD8+ fractions. TCR beta CDR3 regions were subjected to amplification by immunoSEQ multiplex PCR with primers that anneal to V and J segments. A synthetic immune receptor repertoire was used to minimize amplification bias, and remaining bias was computationally removed after sequencing. The paper's data handling went like this. Custom Python scripts were used to quantify repertoire diversity as the Shannon entropy index. Unsorted, CD4+ and CD8+ repertoires were examined separately, except in combined analyses, for which CD4+ and CD8+ sequences were merged in silico. A clone was considered expanded if an increase in frequency of at least 2-fold after treatment relative to C1D1 was found, and a pseudocount of 0.5 was applied to clones undetected at baseline. Clones with 0 or 1 copy at C1D1 were defined as singleton clones, while clones with 2 or more copies were defined as non-singleton clones. Clones expanded in unsorted samples were annotated as CD4+, CD8+ or unknown by matching protein sequences in sorted samples from the same patient. Wilcoxon tests on paired samples were used to test diversity changes from C1D1 to C4D1. TCRdb took over this immuneACCESS table, retaining in-frame rearrangements with V and J assigned. Such tables are incomplete; in checked studies, under half of the missing clones stem from an unresolved V gene, and the remainder is unexplained. That table furnishes V, J and clone size, whereas the DNA furnished D and trimming. The sample table shows 26,000 or so clones, and 67% are seen once. The ten most abundant clones make up approximately 12% of the sample.

Reading from cysteine to phenylalanine, the CDR3 counts 16 amino acids. The kept DNA is CDR3 alone, 48 bases in frame from the first base. The germline V gene specifies MDHEN as CDR1 and SYDVKM as CDR2. V drops 2 bases and J drops 5 bases, leaving 18 bases in between. The material was peripheral blood mononuclear cells (PBMCs), obtained before the second cycle of nivolumab. This chain is built from TRBV28 and TRBJ2-5, with the D segment possibly TRBD1 or TRBD2, each aligning over 5 bases. The TCR comes from a human donor with classical Hodgkin lymphoma. The CDR3 reads as follows: CASSLSPPPEGETQYF. The DNA is as follows: TGTGCCAGCAGTTTAAGCCCCCCTCCTGAGGGGGAGACCCAGTACTTC. Reference TRBV28 and TRBJ2-5 genes cover what lies past the CDR3, so the full variable domain is DVKVTQSSRYLVKRTGEKVFLECVQDMDHENMFWYRQDPGLGLRLIYFSYDVKMKEKGDIPEGYSVSREKKERFSLILESASTNQTSMYLCASSLSPPPEGETQYFGPGTRLLVL.